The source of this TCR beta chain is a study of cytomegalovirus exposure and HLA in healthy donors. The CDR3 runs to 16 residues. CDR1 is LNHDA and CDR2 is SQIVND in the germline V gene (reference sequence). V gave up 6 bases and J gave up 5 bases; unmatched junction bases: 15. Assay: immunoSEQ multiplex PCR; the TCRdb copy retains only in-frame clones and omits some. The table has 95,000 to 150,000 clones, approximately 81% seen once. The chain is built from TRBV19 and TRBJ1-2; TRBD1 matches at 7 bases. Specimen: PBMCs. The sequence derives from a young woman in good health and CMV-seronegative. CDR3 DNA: TGTGCCAGTAGGACACCCCGGGACAGTCGGTGGTATGGCTACACCTTC. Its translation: CASRTPRDSRWYGYTF.